This TCR beta chain was sequenced during a study of human CD4 T cells and Enterobacteriaceae. Sorting took every CD4+ cell except CD45RA+CCR7+CD95- naive cells, reaching over 95% purity. The V gene lost 5 bases and the J gene lost 1 base, with 19 bases spanning the gap. The CDR3 totals 17 residues. Germline CDR1 is MNHEY and CDR2 is SMNVEV (reference sequence). Clones were read by immunoSEQ multiplex PCR, and TCRdb kept only the in-frame ones, dropping some. The repertoire has 25,000 to 35,000 clones, around four fifths of them found once; the top ten carry around 1.7%. What was sequenced was memory CD4+ T cells from blood. This sequence joins TRBV27 and TRBJ2-3; D gene unclear. The TCR sequence derives from a human donor in good health. The chain's CDR3 is CASSLDGSSRRTDTQYF. Here the CDR3 DNA reads TGTGCCAGCAGTCTGGACGGATCAAGCCGGCGCACAGATACGCAGTATTTT.